This T cell receptor beta chain is from a study of OX40 agonist ivuxolimab in advanced cancers. Study information: Ivuxolimab is an agonistic anti-OX40 (CD134) antibody, and patients were treated with it.

Assay: immunoSEQ multiplex PCR; the TCRdb copy retains only in-frame clones and omits some. Among fewer than 60,000 clones, around four fifths were seen once, and the ten largest hold 0.6% to 0.8%. This clone has a handful of counts. Its matching antigen is unknown. CDR1 is SGHNT, CDR2 YENEEA, per germline. This CDR3 is 15 amino acids long. Trimming took 5 bases from V and 2 from J, leaving 16 bases between them. Study-level points and caveats: Researchers did not establish what antigens the expanded peripheral T cells target. CD4+ and CD8+ blood T cells expanded clonally by week 6 at 0.1 to 3.0 mg/kg.

The chain couples TRBV11-3 to TRBJ2-7, with D possibly being TRBD1 or TRBD2 (6 bases each). The sample consisted of CD4+ or CD8+ T cells sorted from blood, taken in a trial of the OX40 agonist ivuxolimab. This receptor was identified in an adult with an advanced solid tumor such as melanoma, head and neck, liver or kidney cancer. In DNA, the CDR3 is TGTGCCAGCAGCCAAATTAGGGGGGTACCCTACGAGCAGTACTTC. This translates into CASSQIRGVPYEQYF.